The table lists the clone carrying this TCR beta chain with a count of one. The target antigen is unknown. The entry originates in a study of T cell responses to AZD1222 COVID-19 vaccine. TCRdb's table, derived via immunoSEQ multiplex PCR, lists solely in-frame clones and lacks some. The sample carries approximately 150,000 clones, 90% recorded once. Germline values: CDR1 LGHDT, CDR2 YNNKEL (reference sequence). CDR3 length: 15 amino acids. The trim removed 1 base at V and 4 bases at J, leaving 5 bases unmatched. Study-wide points: The study found Spike-specific TCR breadth and depth rose after two AZD1222 doses. Baseline testing showed seropositivity in only six or seven AZD1222 recipients.

The V gene is TRBV3-1 (or the pseudogene TRBV3-2), the J gene TRBJ2-7; 9 nucleotides agree with TRBD1. The clonotype comes from an adult who received the AZD1222 COVID-19 vaccine. Sequenced here: peripheral blood, sampled 28 days after the second AZD1222 dose. CDR3 coding DNA: TGTGCCAGCAGCCAAGGAACAGGGGGCACATACGAGCAGTACTTC. This gives the protein CASSQGTGGTYEQYF.